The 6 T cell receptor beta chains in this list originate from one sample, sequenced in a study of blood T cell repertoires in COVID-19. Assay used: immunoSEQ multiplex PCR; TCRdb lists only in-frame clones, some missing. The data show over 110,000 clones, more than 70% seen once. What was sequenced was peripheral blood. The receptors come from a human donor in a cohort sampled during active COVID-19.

CDR3 sequence reads: CASSTGIAYEQYF. The CDR3 DNA is TGTGCCAGTTCGACAGGGATCGCCTACGAGCAGTACTTC. The chain employs TRBV19 and TRBJ2-7; 7 bases match TRBD1. Unmatched junction bases numbered 6, after V lost 8 bases and J lost 2 bases. CDR1 is LNHDA and CDR2 is SQIVND in the germline V gene (reference sequence). The CDR3 has 13 amino acids.

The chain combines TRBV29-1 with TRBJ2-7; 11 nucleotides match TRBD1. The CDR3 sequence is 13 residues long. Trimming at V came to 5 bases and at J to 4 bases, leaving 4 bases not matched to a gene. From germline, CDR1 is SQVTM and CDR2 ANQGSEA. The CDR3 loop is CSVKGQGVYEQYF. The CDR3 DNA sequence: TGCAGCGTTAAGGGACAGGGGGTATACGAGCAGTACTTC.

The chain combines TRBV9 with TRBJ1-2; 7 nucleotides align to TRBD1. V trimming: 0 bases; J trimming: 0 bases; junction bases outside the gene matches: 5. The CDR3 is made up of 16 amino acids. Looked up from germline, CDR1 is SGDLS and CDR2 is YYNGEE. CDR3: CASSVDRDRPNYGYTF. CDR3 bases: TGTGCCAGCAGCGTAGACCGGGACAGACCTAACTATGGCTACACCTTC.

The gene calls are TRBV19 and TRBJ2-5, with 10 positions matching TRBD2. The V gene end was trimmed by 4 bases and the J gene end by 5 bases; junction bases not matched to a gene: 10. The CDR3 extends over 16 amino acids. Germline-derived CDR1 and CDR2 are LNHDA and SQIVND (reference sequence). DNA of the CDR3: TGTGCCAGTAGTACGACTAGCGGGCGGTCCGGGGAGACCCAGTACTTC. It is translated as CASSTTSGRSGETQYF.

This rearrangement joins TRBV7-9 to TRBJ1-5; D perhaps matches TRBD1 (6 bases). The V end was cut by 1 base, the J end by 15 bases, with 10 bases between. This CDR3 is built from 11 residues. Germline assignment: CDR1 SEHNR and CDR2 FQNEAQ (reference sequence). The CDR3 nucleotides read TGTGCCAGCAGCTTAGGACAGGAAAGGCATTTT. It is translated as CASSLGQERHF.

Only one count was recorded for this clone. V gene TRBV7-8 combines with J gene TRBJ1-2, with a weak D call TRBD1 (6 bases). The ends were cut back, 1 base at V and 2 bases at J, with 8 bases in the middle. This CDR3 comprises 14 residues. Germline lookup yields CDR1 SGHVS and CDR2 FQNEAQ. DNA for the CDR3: TGTGCCAGCAGCTTAGGAGGACAGAACTATGGCTACACCTTC. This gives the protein CASSLGGQNYGYTF.